This T cell receptor (beta chain) comes out of a study of T cells in Graves' hyperthyroidism and ophthalmopathy. This clonotype was picked up many times. The antigen is not known. Whole-study findings and limits: The model made its ophthalmopathy prediction, and onset followed a median about 5.9 months later. Ophthalmopathy was separated from stable hyperthyroidism by a 13 V-J model.

The TCR beta CDR3 regions underwent amplification using RNA transcripts as the source. The study used the HTBI primer set for a first-round RT-PCR of the TCR CDR3. TCRdb re-analysed the multiplex PCR reads in MiXCR, keeping a single row per CDR3 protein. The data contain 350,000 to 450,000 distinct CDR3 sequences, around 15% of them singletons. Germline V gene sequence: CDR1 SEHNR, CDR2 FQNEAQ (reference sequence). Trimming cost V 5 bases and J 4 bases; bases outside gene matches: 5. The CDR3 has 13 amino acids. Fresh peripheral blood, 9.5 to 10 ml of it, supplied the PBMCs. This receptor was taken from a man aged 50-60 years with Graves' ophthalmopathy. The rearrangement uses TRBV7-9 and TRBJ2-7; TRBD2 aligns across 7 bases. Material: blood. CDR3 in amino acids: CASSKGLYYEQYF. The CDR3 DNA reads TGTGCCAGCAGCAAGGGACTATATTACGAGCAGTACTTC.